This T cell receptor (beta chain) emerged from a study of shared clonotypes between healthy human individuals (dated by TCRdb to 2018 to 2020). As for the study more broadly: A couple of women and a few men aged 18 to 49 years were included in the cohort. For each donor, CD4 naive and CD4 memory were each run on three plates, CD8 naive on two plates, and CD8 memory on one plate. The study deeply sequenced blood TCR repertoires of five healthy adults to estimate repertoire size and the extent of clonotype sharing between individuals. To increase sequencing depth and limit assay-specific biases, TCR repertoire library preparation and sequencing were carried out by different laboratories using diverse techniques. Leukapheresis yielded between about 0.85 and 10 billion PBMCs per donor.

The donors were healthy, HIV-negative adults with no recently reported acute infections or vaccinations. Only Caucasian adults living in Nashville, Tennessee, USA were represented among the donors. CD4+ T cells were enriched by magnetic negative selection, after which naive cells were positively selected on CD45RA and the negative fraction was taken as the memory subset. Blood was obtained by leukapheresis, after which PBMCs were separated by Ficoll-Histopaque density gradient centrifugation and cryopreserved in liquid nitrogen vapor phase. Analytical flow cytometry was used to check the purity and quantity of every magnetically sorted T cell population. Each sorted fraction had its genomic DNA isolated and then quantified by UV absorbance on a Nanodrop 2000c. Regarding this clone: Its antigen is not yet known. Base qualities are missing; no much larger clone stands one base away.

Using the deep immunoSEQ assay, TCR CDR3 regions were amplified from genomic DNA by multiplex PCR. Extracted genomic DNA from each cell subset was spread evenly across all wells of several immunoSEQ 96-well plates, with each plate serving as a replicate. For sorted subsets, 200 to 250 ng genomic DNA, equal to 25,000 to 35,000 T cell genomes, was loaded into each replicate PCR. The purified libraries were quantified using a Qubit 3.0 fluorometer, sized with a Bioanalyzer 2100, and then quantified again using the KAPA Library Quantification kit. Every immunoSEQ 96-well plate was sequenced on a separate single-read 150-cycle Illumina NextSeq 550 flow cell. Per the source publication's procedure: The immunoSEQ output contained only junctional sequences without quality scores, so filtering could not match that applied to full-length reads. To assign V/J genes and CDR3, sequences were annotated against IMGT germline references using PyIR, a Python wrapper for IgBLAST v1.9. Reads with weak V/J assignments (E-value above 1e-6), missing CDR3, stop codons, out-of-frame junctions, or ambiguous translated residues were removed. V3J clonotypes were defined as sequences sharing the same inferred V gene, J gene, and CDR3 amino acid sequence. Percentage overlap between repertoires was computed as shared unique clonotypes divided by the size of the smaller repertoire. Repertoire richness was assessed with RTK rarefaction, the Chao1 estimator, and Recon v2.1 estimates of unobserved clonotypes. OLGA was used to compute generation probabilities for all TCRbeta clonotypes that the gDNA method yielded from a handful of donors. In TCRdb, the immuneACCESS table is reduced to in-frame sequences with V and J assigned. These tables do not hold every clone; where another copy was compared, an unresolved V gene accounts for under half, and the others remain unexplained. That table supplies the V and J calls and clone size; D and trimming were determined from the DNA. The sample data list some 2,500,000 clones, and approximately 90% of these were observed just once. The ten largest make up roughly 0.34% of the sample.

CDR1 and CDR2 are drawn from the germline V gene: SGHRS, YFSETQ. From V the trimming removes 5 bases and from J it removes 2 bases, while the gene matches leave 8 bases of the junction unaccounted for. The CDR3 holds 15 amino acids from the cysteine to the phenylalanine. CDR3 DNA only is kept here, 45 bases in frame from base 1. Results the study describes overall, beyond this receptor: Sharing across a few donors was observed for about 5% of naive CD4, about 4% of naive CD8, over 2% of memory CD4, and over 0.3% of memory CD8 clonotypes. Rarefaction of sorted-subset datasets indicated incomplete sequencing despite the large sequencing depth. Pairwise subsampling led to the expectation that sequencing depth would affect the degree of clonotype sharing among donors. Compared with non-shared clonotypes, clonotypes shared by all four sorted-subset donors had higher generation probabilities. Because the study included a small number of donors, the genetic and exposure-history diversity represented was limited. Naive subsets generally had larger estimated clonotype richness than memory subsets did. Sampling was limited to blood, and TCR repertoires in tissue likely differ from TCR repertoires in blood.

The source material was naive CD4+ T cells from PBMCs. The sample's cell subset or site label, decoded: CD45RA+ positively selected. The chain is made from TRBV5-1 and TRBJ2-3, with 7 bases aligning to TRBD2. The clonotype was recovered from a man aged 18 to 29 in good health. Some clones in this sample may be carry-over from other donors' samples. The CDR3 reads CASRSSGTITDTQYF. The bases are TGCGCCAGCAGGAGTAGTGGGACTATCACAGATACGCAGTATTTT. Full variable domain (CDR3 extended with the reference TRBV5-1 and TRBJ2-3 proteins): KAGVTQTPRYLIKTRGQQVTLSCSPISGHRSVSWYQQTPGQGLQFLFEYFSETQRNKGNFPGRFSGRQFSNSRSEMNVSTLELGDSALYLCASRSSGTITDTQYFGPGTRLTVL.